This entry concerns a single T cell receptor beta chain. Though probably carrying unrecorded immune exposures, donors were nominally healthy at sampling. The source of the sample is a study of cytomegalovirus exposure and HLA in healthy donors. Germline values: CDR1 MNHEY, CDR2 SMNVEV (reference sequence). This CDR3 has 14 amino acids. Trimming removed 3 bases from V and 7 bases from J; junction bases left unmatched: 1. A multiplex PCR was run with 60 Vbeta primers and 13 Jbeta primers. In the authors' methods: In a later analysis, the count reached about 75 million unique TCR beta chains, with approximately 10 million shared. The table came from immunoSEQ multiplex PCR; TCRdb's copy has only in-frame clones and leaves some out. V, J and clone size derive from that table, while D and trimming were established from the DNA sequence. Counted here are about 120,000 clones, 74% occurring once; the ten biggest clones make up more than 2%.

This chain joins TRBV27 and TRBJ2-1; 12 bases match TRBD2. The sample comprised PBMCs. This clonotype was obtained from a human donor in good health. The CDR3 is CASSFGTSGNEQFF. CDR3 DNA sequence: TGTGCCAGCAGTTTTGGGACTAGCGGGAATGAGCAGTTCTTC.